This T cell receptor beta chain emerged from a study of blood T cell repertoires in COVID-19. Study context: Acute and convalescent COVID-19 samples came from the United States, Italy and Spain.

While infection was still active, Seattle patients were enrolled and then followed longitudinally. The CDR3 consists of 15 residues. Germline CDR1 is PRHDT and CDR2 is FYEKMQ (reference sequence). V lost 5 bases, J lost 0 bases, and 11 bases lay in between. Original methodology: Reference gene primer amplification yielded estimated nucleated cell counts. Repertoires were generated with immunoSEQ multiplex PCR, while TCRdb's copy carries only in-frame clones and drops some. V and J calls and clone size are those listed in that table; D and trimming were worked out from the DNA. The data contain 150,000 to 200,000 clones, more than 75% of them singletons.

Sequencing was done on a sample of peripheral blood. The clonotype comes from a young man with COVID-19, enrolled during active disease. The J gene is TRBJ1-3, the V gene TRBV13, with D unresolved. DNA for the CDR3: TGTGCCAGCAGCGCAGACTGGAGCTCTGGAAACACCATATATTTT. It specifies CASSADWSSGNTIYF.